This TCR beta chain was retrieved from a study of beta chain features in type 1 diabetes. This clone appeared a few times. The antigen is not known. CDR1 is SNHLY and CDR2 is FYNNEI in the germline V gene. The V end lost 0 bases, the J end lost 9 bases, and 9 bases lay between the germline ends. This CDR3 has 13 residues. Study-level findings and limits: All four CD4+ subsets of Type 1 diabetes patients contained TCRB CDR3s that were moderately but significantly shorter.

The study reverse transcribed the entire isolated RNA, so it sequenced expressed TCRB transcripts. Sequenced naive, central memory and regulatory T cell samples produced an average of around 3.9 million reads. Measured with immunoSEQ multiplex PCR; TCRdb has only the in-frame clones, and not every one. Found here are 200,000 to 250,000 clones, approximately 14% of them singletons; the top ten hold 0.015% to 0.02%. The chain is built from TRBV2 and TRBJ2-1; no definite D call. This receptor was obtained from a man in his thirties or forties with type 1 diabetes. Sequencing was carried out using naive CD4+ T cells from blood. CDR3 coding DNA: TGTGCCAGCAGTGAAGCACGATGGCCTGAGCAGTTCTTC. It is translated as CASSEARWPEQFF. The full variable domain, in which reference TRBV2 and TRBJ2-1 provide the parts outside the CDR3, is EPEVTQTPSHQVTQMGQEVILRCVPISNHLYFYWYRQILGQKVEFLVSFYNNEISEKSEIFDDQFSVERPDGSNFTLKIRSTKLEDSAMYFCASSEARWPEQFFGPGTRLTVL.